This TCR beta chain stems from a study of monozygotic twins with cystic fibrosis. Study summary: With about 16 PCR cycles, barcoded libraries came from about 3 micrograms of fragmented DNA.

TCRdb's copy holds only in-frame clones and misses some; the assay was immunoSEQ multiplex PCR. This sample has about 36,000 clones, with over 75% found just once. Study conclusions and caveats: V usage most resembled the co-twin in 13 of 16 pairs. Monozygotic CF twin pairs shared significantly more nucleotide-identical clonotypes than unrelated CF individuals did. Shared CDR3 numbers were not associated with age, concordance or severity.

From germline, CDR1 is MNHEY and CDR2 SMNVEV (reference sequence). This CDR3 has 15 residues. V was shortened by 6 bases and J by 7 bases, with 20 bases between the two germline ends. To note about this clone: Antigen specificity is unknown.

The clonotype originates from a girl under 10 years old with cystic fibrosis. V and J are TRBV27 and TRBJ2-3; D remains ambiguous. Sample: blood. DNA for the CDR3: TGTGCCAGCAGGCCCGAGCTGTGGGGTTTAAATACGCAGTATTTT. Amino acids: CASRPELWGLNTQYF.